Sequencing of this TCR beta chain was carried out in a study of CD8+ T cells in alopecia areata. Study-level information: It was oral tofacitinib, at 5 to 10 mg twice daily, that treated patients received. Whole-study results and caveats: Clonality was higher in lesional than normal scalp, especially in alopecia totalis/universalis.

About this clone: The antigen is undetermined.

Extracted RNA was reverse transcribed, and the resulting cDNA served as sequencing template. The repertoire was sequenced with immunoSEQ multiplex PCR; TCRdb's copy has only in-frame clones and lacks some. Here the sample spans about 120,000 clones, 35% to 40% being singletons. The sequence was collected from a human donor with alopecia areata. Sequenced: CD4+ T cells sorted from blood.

The CDR3 region is CASSVTSATYEQYF. The CDR3 DNA reads TGTGCCAGCAGCGTGACTAGCGCAACCTACGAGCAGTACTTC. V and J are TRBV9 and TRBJ2-7; TRBD2 matches at 8 bases. CDR1 and CDR2 (germline): SGDLS, YYNGEE. V dropped 2 bases and J dropped 2; count of bases not matched to a gene: 3. There are 14 residues in the CDR3.